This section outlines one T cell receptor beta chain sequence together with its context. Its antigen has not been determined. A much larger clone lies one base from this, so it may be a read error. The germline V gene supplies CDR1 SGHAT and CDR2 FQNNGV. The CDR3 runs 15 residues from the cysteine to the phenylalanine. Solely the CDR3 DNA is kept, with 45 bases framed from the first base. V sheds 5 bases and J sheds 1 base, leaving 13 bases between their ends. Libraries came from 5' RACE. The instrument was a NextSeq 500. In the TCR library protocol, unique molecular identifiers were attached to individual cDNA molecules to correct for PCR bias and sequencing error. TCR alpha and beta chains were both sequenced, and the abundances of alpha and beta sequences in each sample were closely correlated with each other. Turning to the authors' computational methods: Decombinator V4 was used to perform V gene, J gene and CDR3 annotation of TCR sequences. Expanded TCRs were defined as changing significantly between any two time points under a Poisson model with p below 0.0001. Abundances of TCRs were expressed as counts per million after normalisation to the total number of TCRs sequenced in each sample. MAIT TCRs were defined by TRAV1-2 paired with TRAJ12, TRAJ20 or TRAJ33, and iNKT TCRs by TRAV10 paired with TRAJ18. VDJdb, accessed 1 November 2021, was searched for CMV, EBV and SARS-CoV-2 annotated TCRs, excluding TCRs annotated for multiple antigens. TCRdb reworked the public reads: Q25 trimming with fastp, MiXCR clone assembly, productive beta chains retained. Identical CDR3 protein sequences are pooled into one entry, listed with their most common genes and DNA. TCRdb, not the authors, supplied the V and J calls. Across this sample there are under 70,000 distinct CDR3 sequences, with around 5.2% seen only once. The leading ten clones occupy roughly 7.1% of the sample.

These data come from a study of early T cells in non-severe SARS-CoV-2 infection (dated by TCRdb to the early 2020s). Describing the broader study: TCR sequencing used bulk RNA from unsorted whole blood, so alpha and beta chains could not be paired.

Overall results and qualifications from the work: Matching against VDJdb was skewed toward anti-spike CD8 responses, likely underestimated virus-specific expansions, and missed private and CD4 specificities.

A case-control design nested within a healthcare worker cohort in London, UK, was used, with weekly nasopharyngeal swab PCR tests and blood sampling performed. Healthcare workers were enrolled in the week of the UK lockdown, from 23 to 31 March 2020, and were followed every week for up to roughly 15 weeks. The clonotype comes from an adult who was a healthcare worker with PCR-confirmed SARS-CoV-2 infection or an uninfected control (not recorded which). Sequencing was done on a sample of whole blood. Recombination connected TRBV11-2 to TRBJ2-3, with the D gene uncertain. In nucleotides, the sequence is TGTGCCAGCAGCCCCCAAGCCTATGGCACAGATACGCAGTATTTT. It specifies CASSPQAYGTDTQYF.